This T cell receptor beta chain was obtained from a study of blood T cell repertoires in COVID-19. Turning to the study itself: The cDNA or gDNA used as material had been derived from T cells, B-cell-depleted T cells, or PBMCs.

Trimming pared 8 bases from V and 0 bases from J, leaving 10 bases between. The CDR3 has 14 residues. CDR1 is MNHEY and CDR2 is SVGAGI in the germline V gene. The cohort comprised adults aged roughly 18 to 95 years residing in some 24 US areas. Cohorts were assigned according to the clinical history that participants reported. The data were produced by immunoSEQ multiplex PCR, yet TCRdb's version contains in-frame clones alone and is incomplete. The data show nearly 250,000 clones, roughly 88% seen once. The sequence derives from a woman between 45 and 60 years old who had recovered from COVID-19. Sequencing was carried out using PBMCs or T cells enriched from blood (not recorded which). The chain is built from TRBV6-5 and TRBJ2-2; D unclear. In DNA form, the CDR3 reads TGTGCCAGCTACCAAAGCTCGAACACCGGGGAGCTGTTTTTT. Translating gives CASYQSSNTGELFF.